Sequencing of this T cell receptor (beta chain) was carried out in a study of cytotoxic CD8 clonotypes in ibrutinib-treated CLL. As for the study in general: Outcomes included 24 partial and 2 complete responses; after median roughly six years, roughly 14 stayed remitted and some twelve progressed.

Assay used: immunoSEQ multiplex PCR; TCRdb lists only in-frame clones, some missing. The sample includes about 140,000 clones, around three quarters of them seen just once. Trimming pared 2 bases from V and 5 bases from J, leaving 15 bases between. CDR1 is MNHEY, CDR2 SVGAGI, per germline. CDR3 size: 16 residues. The chain is built from TRBV6-5 and TRBJ2-2, with D perhaps being TRBD1 or TRBD2 (6 bases each). The origin of this receptor is a human donor with chronic lymphocytic leukemia. Here the sequenced sample was PBMCs, taken after 12 months of ibrutinib treatment. The CDR3 protein is CASSYGGPVGTGELFF. CDR3 bases: TGTGCCAGCAGTTACGGGGGGCCCGTAGGAACCGGGGAGCTGTTTTTT.